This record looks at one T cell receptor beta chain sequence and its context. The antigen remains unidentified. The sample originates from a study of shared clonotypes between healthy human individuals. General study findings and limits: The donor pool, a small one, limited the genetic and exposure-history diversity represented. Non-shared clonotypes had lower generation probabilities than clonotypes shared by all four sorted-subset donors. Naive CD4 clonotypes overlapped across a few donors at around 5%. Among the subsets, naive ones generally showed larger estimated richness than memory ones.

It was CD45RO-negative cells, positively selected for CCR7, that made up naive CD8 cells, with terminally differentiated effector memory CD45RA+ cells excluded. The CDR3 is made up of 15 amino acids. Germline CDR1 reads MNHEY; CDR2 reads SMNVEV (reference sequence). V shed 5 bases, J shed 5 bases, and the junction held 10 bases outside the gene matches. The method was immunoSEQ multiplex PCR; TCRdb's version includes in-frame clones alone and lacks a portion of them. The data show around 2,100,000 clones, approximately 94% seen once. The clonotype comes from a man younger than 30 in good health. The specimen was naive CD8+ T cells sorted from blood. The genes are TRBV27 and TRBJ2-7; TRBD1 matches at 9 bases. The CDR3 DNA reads TGTGCCAGCAGTAGTACAGGGGGCTTGTACCACGAGCAGTACTTC. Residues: CASSSTGGLYHEQYF.